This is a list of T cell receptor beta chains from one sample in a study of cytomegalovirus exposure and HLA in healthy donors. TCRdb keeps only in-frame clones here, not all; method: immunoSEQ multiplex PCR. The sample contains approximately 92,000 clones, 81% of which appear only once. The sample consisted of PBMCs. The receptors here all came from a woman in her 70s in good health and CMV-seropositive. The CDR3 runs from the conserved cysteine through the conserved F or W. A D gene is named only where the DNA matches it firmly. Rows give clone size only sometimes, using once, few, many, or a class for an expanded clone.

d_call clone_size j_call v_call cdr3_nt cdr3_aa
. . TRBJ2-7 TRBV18 TGTGCCAGCTCACCGTCGGCGGGCCTTTACTACGAGCAGTACTTC CASSPSAGLYYEQYF
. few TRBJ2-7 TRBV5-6 TGTGCCAGCAGCCGCGGGGATACCGTCTACGAGCAGTACTTC CASSRGDTVYEQYF
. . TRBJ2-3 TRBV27 TGTGCCAGCAGTTTTGAACGCGACACAGATACGCAGTATTTT CASSFERDTDTQYF
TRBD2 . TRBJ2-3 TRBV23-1 TGCGCCAGCAGGGGGGGACTAGCGGGAGGGTGGGATACGCAGTATTTT CASRGGLAGGWDTQYF
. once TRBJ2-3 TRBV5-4 TGTGCCAGCAGCTTGCAAAGAAGCCCAGATACGCAGTATTTT CASSLQRSPDTQYF
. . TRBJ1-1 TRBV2 TGTGCCAGCAGTGAAGAGGTTAACGGGTTTAAGGCGTCGAGGGCTTTCTTT CASSEEVNGFKASRAFF
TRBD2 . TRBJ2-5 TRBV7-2 TGTGCCAGCAGCTTAGAGAGCGGGAGTGGGGAGACCCAGTACTTC CASSLESGSGETQYF
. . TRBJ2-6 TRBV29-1 TGCAGCGTTGAAGAACAGTCTGGGGCCAACGTCCTGACTTTC CSVEEQSGANVLTF
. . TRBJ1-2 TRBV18 TGTGCCAGCTCACCAAGTAACAGGGACTATGGCTACACCTTC CASSPSNRDYGYTF
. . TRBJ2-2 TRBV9 TGTGCCAGCAGCGTAGGCAGGGGCACCGGGGAGCTGTTTTTT CASSVGRGTGELFF
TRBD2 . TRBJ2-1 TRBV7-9 TGTTCCAGCAGCCTTTACGGGGGGAGCTCCTACAATGAGCAGTTCTTC CSSSLYGGSSYNEQFF
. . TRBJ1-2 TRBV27 TGTGCCAGCAGTTCCGACAGAGAGCGCTATGGCTACACCTTC CASSSDRERYGYTF
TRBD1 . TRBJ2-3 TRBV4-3 TGCGCCAGCAGCCCCGGACAGGGCCGCACAGATACGCAGTATTTT CASSPGQGRTDTQYF
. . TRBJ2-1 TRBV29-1 TGCAGCGCGACTTATGTCGATGAGCAGTTCTTC CSATYVDEQFF
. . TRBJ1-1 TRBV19 TGTGCCAGTAGCCGCCGGGGGGCGAGGATGAACACTGAAGCTTTCTTT CASSRRGARMNTEAFF
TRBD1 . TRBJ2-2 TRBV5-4 TGTGCCAGCAGCTTCGGGGACAGGGGGCTTGCCGGGGAGCTGTTTTTT CASSFGDRGLAGELFF
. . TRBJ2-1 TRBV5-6 TGTGCCAGCAGCTTGGCCGGGCGGGCCATCTACAATGAGCAGTTCTTC CASSLAGRAIYNEQFF
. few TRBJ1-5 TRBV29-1 TGCAGCGTCAAAATTGGGGGGGCCGGCAATCAGCCCCAGCATTTT CSVKIGGAGNQPQHF
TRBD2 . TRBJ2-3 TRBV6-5 TGTGCCAGCAGGCCCGGGACTAGCGGGAGGAATACGCAGTATTTT CASRPGTSGRNTQYF
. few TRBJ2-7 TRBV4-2 TGTGCCAGCAGCCAAGAGGCTAGCTCCTACGAGCAGTACTTC CASSQEASSYEQYF
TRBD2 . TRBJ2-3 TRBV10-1 TGCGCCAGCAGTAGTAGCGGGAGCGTGGATACGCAGTATTTT CASSSSGSVDTQYF
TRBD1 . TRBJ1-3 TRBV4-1 TGCGCCAGCAGCCCCGCGGACAGGGACGGTGACACCATATATTTT CASSPADRDGDTIYF
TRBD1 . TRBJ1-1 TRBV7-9 TGTGCCAGCAGCTTAGGGACAGGGGGGGTGAACACTGAAGCTTTCTTT CASSLGTGGVNTEAFF
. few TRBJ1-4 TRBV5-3 TGTGCCAGAAGCTGGGGCGGGGGCGCGTCCAAAGAAAAACTGTTTTTT CARSWGGGASKEKLFF
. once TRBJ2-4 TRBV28 TGTGCCAGCCGCAAAAACATTCAGTACTTC CASRKNIQYF
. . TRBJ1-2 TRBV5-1 TGCGCCAGCAGCCCACAGGGCGATGGCTACACCTTC CASSPQGDGYTF
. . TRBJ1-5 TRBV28 TGTGCCAGCACCCATGGGCGAGGCAATCAGCCCCAGCATTTT CASTHGRGNQPQHF
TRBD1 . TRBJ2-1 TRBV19 TGTGCCACTACGGGACAGGGGACCTACAATGAGCAGTTCTTC CATTGQGTYNEQFF
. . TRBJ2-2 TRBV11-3 TGTGCCAGCAGCTCCCGATGGGGTCGGACAGCAAGCGGGGAGCTGTTTTTT CASSSRWGRTASGELFF
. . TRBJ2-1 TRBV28 TGTGCCAGCAGTTTTCGTCTGGAGCGGGTAGCCTACAATGAGCAGTTCTTC CASSFRLERVAYNEQFF
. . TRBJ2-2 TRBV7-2 TGTGCCAGTACACCGGGACAAATGAACACCGGGGAGCTGTTTTTT CASTPGQMNTGELFF
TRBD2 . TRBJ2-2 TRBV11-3 TGTGCCAGCAGCTTAGATCAAGGACTAGTAACCGGGGAGCTGTTTTTT CASSLDQGLVTGELFF
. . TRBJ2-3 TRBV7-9 TGTGCCAGCAGCTTAAAGTCTGTAGGGGGCACAGATACGCAGTATTTT CASSLKSVGGTDTQYF
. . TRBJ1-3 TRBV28 TGTGCCAGCAGTTTTTCAGGGCGAGGCTCTGGAAACACCATATATTTT CASSFSGRGSGNTIYF
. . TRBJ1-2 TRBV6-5 TGTGCCAGCAGTCGGGTCACAGGAAACTATGGCTACACCTTC CASSRVTGNYGYTF
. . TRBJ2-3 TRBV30 TGTGCCTGGAACCGGTACACAGATACGCAGTATTTT CAWNRYTDTQYF
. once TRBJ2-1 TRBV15 TGTGCCACCAGCAGAAAAAGCCTAGTCGGGGGTAGGAATGAGCAGTTCTTC CATSRKSLVGGRNEQFF
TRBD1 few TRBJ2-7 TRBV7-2 TGTGCCAGCAGCTTAGGTGGGGACAGGGGTCCCCTGAAGTACTTC CASSLGGDRGPLKYF
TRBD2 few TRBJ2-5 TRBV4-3 TGCGCCAGCAGCCAAGCTAGCGGGAGCAAGACCCAGTACTTC CASSQASGSKTQYF
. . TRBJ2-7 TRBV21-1 TGTGCCAGCAGCAAAGGGGTACTAGCGGAGGCCTACGAGCAGTACTTC CASSKGVLAEAYEQYF
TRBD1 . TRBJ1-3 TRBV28 TGTGCCAGCAGTCCCGTCGACAGGGGGCGGAGAGGAAACACCATATATTTT CASSPVDRGRRGNTIYF
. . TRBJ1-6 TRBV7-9 TGTGCCAGCAGCTTTGGCCGGGGATCGAGCTCCTATAATTCACCCCTCCACTTT CASSFGRGSSSYNSPLHF
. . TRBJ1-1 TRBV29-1 TGCAGCGTTGACAATAGGAGGAACACTGAAGCTTTCTTT CSVDNRRNTEAFF
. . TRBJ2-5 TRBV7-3 TGTGCCAGCAGCCCCAGGGGCGGAGAGACCCAGTACTTC CASSPRGGETQYF
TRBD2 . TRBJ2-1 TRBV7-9 TGTGCCAGCAGCTCGAGCGGGAGAGGCAATGAGCAGTTCTTC CASSSSGRGNEQFF
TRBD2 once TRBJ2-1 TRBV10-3 TGTGCCATCAGTGAGAGGAGCGGGAGCCACAATGAGCAGTTCTTC CAISERSGSHNEQFF
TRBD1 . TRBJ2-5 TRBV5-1 TGCGCCAGCAGCTCCACCCGGACAGGGCCGGAGACCCAGTACTTC CASSSTRTGPETQYF
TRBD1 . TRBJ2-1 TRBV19 TGTACCAGTAGAACACAGACAGGGACCGATGAGCAGTTCTTC CTSRTQTGTDEQFF